This TCR beta chain emerged from a study of early T cells in non-severe SARS-CoV-2 infection. For the study at large: RNA in bulk from unsorted whole blood was sequenced, and chains were unpaired. General study results and limits: Missing private and CD4 specificities, VDJdb matching favored anti-spike CD8 responses.

This clonotype was seen at least ten times. Antigen unknown. Unique molecular identifiers (one per individual cDNA molecule) were attached. MiXCR, applied by TCRdb to the 5' RACE reads, yields one record per CDR3 protein. Of about 29,000 distinct CDR3 sequences in the sample, approximately 4.7% are singletons; the top ten hold approximately 10%. Between the trimmed V and J ends, which lost 3 bases and 5 bases, there was a span of 20 bases. The CDR3 contains 17 residues. The germline V gene encodes CDR1 KGHSH and CDR2 LQKENI. V and J are TRBV18 and TRBJ1-5; D possibly corresponds to TRBD1 (6 bases). This receptor was obtained from an adult who was a healthcare worker with PCR-confirmed SARS-CoV-2 infection or an uninfected control (not recorded which). Sequencing used whole blood. The CDR3 is CASSPMSGAMGYQPQHF. The CDR3 DNA reads as TGTGCCAGCTCACCTATGTCGGGGGCGATGGGGTATCAGCCCCAGCATTTT.